This T cell receptor (beta chain) was sequenced for a study of human T cells and chemical hapten exposure. CDR1 and CDR2 from the germline V gene are MNHEY and SMNVEV (reference sequence). This CDR3 has 16 amino acids. The V end lost 5 bases, the J end lost 2 bases, and 18 bases lay between the germline ends. TCRdb analysed the RACE reads with MiXCR anew, one entry per CDR3 protein. The repertoire holds fewer than 90,000 distinct CDR3 sequences, with about 6.6% as singletons. In this sample, this clonotype turned up many times. Time point defined: patch test 2, 6 weeks after DPC sensitization. The sample's treatment: therapeutic diphenylcyclopropenone sensitization with weekly scalp DPC.

This rearrangement joins TRBV27 to TRBJ1-2, with D possibly matching TRBD1 (6 bases). The sequence was obtained from a woman in her 30s with alopecia areata. Some clones in this sample may be carry-over from other donors' samples. The sample here was whole blood, taken in connection with sensitization to the hapten diphenylcyclopropenone (DPC). The CDR3 loop reads CASSHAGTRSNYGYTF. CDR3 nucleotide sequence: TGTGCCAGCAGTCACGCGGGGACACGTTCCAACTATGGCTACACCTTC.